This passage covers 25 T cell receptor beta chains from one sample sequenced in a study of blood T cell repertoires in COVID-19. Here immunoSEQ multiplex PCR was the method, and the copy in TCRdb shows in-frame clones only, minus some. The profile covers roughly 380,000 clones, with 89% appearing a single time and less than 2% taken by the ten largest. The sequenced sample consisted of peripheral blood. All receptors come from a woman between 40 and 50 years old with COVID-19, enrolled during active disease.

The chain couples TRBV6-2 or TRBV6-3 to TRBJ1-5, with D perhaps TRBD1 (6 bases). Per the germline V gene, CDR1 is MNHEY and CDR2 is SVGEGT. Trimming left V 2 bases short and J 4 bases short, with 15 bases between. This CDR3 comprises 16 residues. The CDR3 bases are TGTGCCAGCAGTTACGGGACATTATTAACAAATCAGCCCCAGCATTTT. Protein sequence: CASSYGTLLTNQPQHF.

This chain joins TRBV7-2 and TRBJ1-1; TRBD1 is a possible D gene (5 bases). V lost 3 bases and J 6 bases, leaving 20 bases between the germline ends. In germline, CDR1 is SGHTA, CDR2 FQGNSA. CDR3 length: 16 residues. DNA of the CDR3: TGTGCCAGCAGCTTCATGTCAGGGTATATCCCCTCTGAAGCTTTCTTT. This sequence encodes CASSFMSGYIPSEAFF.

The count of this clone is one. This CDR3 reads CASSRTVQSDQPQHF. Written as DNA, the CDR3 is TGCGCCAGCAGCCGTACGGTTCAAAGCGATCAGCCCCAGCATTTT. The chain joins TRBV4-3 to TRBJ1-5; D gene ambiguous. The CDR3 is 15 amino acids. Deletions cut 4 bases from V and 5 bases from J, with 15 bases between. Germline CDR1 reads LGHNA; CDR2 reads YSLEER.

The V call is TRBV6-1, the J call TRBJ1-2; 7 bases match TRBD1. The germline gives CDR1 MNHNS, CDR2 SASEGT. V lost 1 base to trimming and J lost 5 bases; unmatched junction nucleotides: 1. The CDR3 has 13 amino acids. CDR3 in amino acids: CASSEETGYGYTF. For the CDR3, the DNA is TGTGCCAGCAGTGAAGAGACAGGGTATGGCTACACCTTC.

V usage is TRBV5-6 and J usage is TRBJ2-5; D possibly corresponds to TRBD2 (6 bases). V lost 0 bases and J lost 6, with 21 bases in between. This CDR3 comprises 17 residues. The germline CDR1 and CDR2 sequences are SGHDT and YYEEEE. The CDR3 DNA reads as TGTGCCAGCAGCTTGGCCTACGGCAGGGAGGAGATGAAGACCCAGTACTTC. Translation gives CASSLAYGREEMKTQYF.

The CDR3 region has the DNA TGTGCCAGCAGTCCGGCCGGCGGGGCCTACAATGAGCAGTTCTTC. Its translation: CASSPAGGAYNEQFF. This chain links TRBV6-2 or TRBV6-3 with TRBJ2-1; perhaps TRBD2 as D (6 bases). This CDR3 region has 15 residues. Germline values: CDR1 MNHEY, CDR2 SVGEGT. The V gene lost 5 bases and the J gene lost 2 bases, with 13 bases spanning the gap.

This chain connects TRBV28 to TRBJ2-7, with 15 bases lining up with TRBD2. CDR1 is MDHEN, CDR2 SYDVKM, per germline. Losses at the gene ends were 7 bases for V and 2 bases for J; bases not matched to a gene: 6. This CDR3 has 16 residues. CDR3 bases: TGTGCCAGCACCCTTGGACTAGCGGGAGGGCCCTACGAGCAGTACTTC. Protein sequence: CASTLGLAGGPYEQYF.

This clone was detected only once. J is TRBJ2-3 and V is TRBV27; 8 bases agree with TRBD2. The V gene's germline CDR1 is MNHEY and CDR2 SMNVEV (reference sequence). V dropped 2 bases and J dropped 6; count of bases not matched to a gene: 16. The CDR3 covers 18 residues. In DNA form, the CDR3 reads TGTGCCAGCAGTTTACAACTAGCGGACCTAGGTTCCCCGGATACGCAGTATTTT. As protein: CASSLQLADLGSPDTQYF.

The chain recombines TRBV9 with TRBJ1-1; 7 nucleotides match TRBD1. The junction had 6 bases not matched to a gene; V was cut back by 0 bases and J by 4 bases. This CDR3 is built from 15 residues. Germline CDR1 and CDR2: SGDLS and YYNGEE. DNA of the CDR3: TGTGCCAGCAGCGTAGCGGCAGGGGGGTTCACTGAAGCTTTCTTT. It translates to CASSVAAGGFTEAFF.

The J gene is TRBJ1-4, the V gene TRBV7-8, with D uncertain. Germline assignment: CDR1 SGHVS and CDR2 FQNEAQ. Trimming removed 2 bases at V and 10 bases at J, with 8 bases between. This CDR3 has 12 amino acids. The CDR3 nucleotides read TGTGCCAGCAGCTTAAGAAACGGAAAACTGTTTTTT. The encoded protein is CASSLRNGKLFF.

The chain carries TRBV19 and TRBJ1-1; the D gene is possibly TRBD1 (6 bases). V was cut by 9 bases and J by 0 bases, with 14 bases left in between. Germline loops: CDR1 LNHDA, CDR2 SQIVND (reference sequence). This CDR3 region has 14 residues. The CDR3 sequence is CASGKTGMNTEAFF. The CDR3 DNA reads TGTGCCAGCGGAAAGACAGGAATGAACACTGAAGCTTTCTTT. Combining the CDR3 with reference TRBV19 and TRBJ1-1 gives the whole variable domain DGGITQSPKYLFRKEGQNVTLSCEQNLNHDAMYWYRQDPGQGLRLIYYSQIVNDFQKGDIAEGYSVSREKKESFPLTVTSAQKNPTAFYLCASGKTGMNTEAFFGQGTRLTVV.

The chain couples TRBV28 to TRBJ2-7; D is undetermined. The CDR3 contains 16 residues. Trimming removed 1 base from V and 3 bases from J, with 16 bases in between. Germline CDR1 MDHEN, CDR2 SYDVKM. The DNA of the CDR3 is TGTGCCAGCAGTTTATTGGCTTGGCAGGTTGACTACGAGCAGTACTTC. Its protein is CASSLLAWQVDYEQYF.

The CDR3 coding sequence is TGTGCCAGCAGTTTCACGGGACTAGCTGCCTACAATGAGCAGTTCTTC. It yields the protein CASSFTGLAAYNEQFF. The rearrangement links TRBV6-2 or TRBV6-3 to TRBJ2-1; 9 nucleotides align to TRBD2. Germline trimming cut 4 bases from V and 2 bases from J; bases unmatched to any gene: 6. The CDR3 totals 16 residues. Germline CDR1 is MNHEY and CDR2 is SVGEGT.

The chain links TRBV28 to TRBJ1-2, with D possibly TRBD1 on 5 matching bases. This CDR3 region has 13 residues. Trimming took off 4 bases at V and 3 bases at J, with 9 bases between the two ends. The germline V gene has CDR1 MDHEN and CDR2 SYDVKM. In nucleotides, the CDR3 is TGTGCCAGCAGTTCAGGGCTCGACTATGGCTACACCTTC. This gives the protein CASSSGLDYGYTF.

About this clone itself: Relative to the germline gene, one junction end is altered; a read error may explain this. V is TRBV7-7 and J is TRBJ2-5; D remains ambiguous. The CDR3 length is 11 residues. Germline CDR1 is SSHAT and CDR2 is FNYEAQ (reference sequence). The CDR3 spells CASSSGETQYF. CDR3 DNA: TGTGCTAGCAGCTCCGGAGAGACCCAGTACTTC.

The V call is TRBV27, the J call TRBJ1-6; 7 bases line up with TRBD1. Germline V gives CDR1 MNHEY, CDR2 SMNVEV (reference sequence). With 3 bases clipped from V and 0 bases from J, the junction kept 2 bases outside the gene matches. The CDR3 is 16 residues long. The DNA of the CDR3 is TGTGCCAGCAGTTTTCAGGGGGACTCCTATAATTCACCCCTCCACTTT. Translated: CASSFQGDSYNSPLHF.

This chain uses TRBV28 with TRBJ2-7, with D perhaps TRBD1 (6 bases). The ends were cut back, 10 bases at V and 0 bases at J, with 10 bases in the middle. CDR1 and CDR2 from the germline V gene are MDHEN and SYDVKM. This CDR3 contains 12 residues. The CDR3 reads CATGQNSYEQYF. The DNA of the CDR3 is TGTGCCACCGGACAGAACTCCTACGAGCAGTACTTC.

Only a few counts were recorded for this clone. This CDR3 is CSASASEAGELFF. The DNA of the CDR3 is TGCAGTGCTAGTGCTAGCGAGGCCGGGGAGCTGTTTTTT. The chain couples TRBV20-1 to TRBJ2-2; D is possibly TRBD2 (6 bases). The CDR3 runs to 13 residues. CDR1 and CDR2 (germline): DFQATT, SNEGSKA (reference sequence). V dropped 3 bases and J dropped 6 bases, with 11 bases sitting between them.

This clone occurred a few times. CDR3 DNA sequence: TGTGCCAGCAGCCGTCCTCACGACAGCCTATATGGCTACACCTTC. It specifies CASSRPHDSLYGYTF. The V gene is TRBV7-3, the J gene TRBJ1-2, with D possibly TRBD1 on 5 matching bases. Germline loops: CDR1 SGHTA, CDR2 FQGTGA. The CDR3 has 15 amino acids. Between the trimmed V and J ends, which lost 5 bases and 5 bases, there was a span of 18 bases.

The chain uses TRBV6-1 and TRBJ1-2; no firm D call. The V end was cut by 2 bases, the J end by 6 bases, with 10 bases between. The CDR3 has 13 residues. In germline, CDR1 is MNHNS, CDR2 SASEGT. The CDR3 nucleotides are TGTGCCAGCAGTGAACGGACTTCAAATGGCTACACCTTC. Amino acid sequence: CASSERTSNGYTF.

The chain recombines TRBV18 with TRBJ1-1; 7 bases match TRBD1. V gave up 1 base and J gave up 3 bases; unmatched junction bases: 8. Germline V lookup: CDR1 KGHSH, CDR2 LQKENI. The CDR3 sequence is 16 residues long. The CDR3 region has the DNA TGTGCCAGCTCACCACTTGATACAGGGGTCGACACTGAAGCTTTCTTT. It is translated as CASSPLDTGVDTEAFF.

The genes are TRBV2 and TRBJ2-2; D possibly corresponds to TRBD1 (5 bases). V lost 5 bases and J 0 bases, leaving 13 bases between the germline ends. CDR3 length: 16 residues. The germline V gene has CDR1 SNHLY and CDR2 FYNNEI. The CDR3 region has the DNA TGTGCCAGCAGTATCGACAGCGTTGCGAACACCGGGGAGCTGTTTTTT. As protein: CASSIDSVANTGELFF.

The rearrangement joins TRBV10-1 to TRBJ2-7; perhaps TRBD1 as D (5 bases). Between the trimmed V and J ends, which lost 0 bases and 6 bases, there was a span of 24 bases. Germline assignment: CDR1 WNHNN and CDR2 SYGVQD (reference sequence). This CDR3 comprises 18 residues. This CDR3 reads CASSESHETELCTGEQYF. CDR3 nucleotides: TGCGCCAGCAGTGAGTCTCATGAGACAGAGCTTTGCACGGGCGAGCAGTACTTC.

The rearrangement links TRBV7-2 to TRBJ2-7; D not certain. In germline, CDR1 is SGHTA, CDR2 FQGNSA. The V end was cut by 5 bases, the J end by 1 base, with 6 bases between. The CDR3 contains 12 residues. In nucleotides, the CDR3 is TGTGCCAGCAGCCCCCCATCCTACGAGCAGTACTTC. It is translated as CASSPPSYEQYF.

V gene TRBV7-9 combines with J gene TRBJ1-1; the match to TRBD1 covers 9 bases. Germline V lookup: CDR1 SEHNR, CDR2 FQNEAQ (reference sequence). Unmatched junction bases numbered 5, after V lost 4 bases and J lost 11 bases. This CDR3 region has 12 residues. In DNA form, the CDR3 reads TGTGCCAGCAGCTGGACAGGGGCCGGGGCTTTCTTT. As protein: CASSWTGAGAFF.